This T cell receptor beta chain was profiled in a study of regulatory T cells in long-lasting Graves disease. The CDR3 covers 15 residues. Trimming left V 0 bases short and J 7 bases short, with 14 bases between. Per the germline V gene, CDR1 is SGHRS and CDR2 is YFSETQ. Time point of the sample: newly diagnosed GD, antithyroid drugs for less than 3 months. The TCR library was prepared using RNA isolated from PBMCs. This clonotype showed up many times. Arm-PCR with iRepertoire HTBI primers amplified the CDR3 regions for these TCR beta libraries. From the multiplex PCR reads, TCRdb called clonotypes with MiXCR, one entry per CDR3 protein. The sample yields about 450,000 distinct CDR3 sequences, around 15% seen once. This sample also appeared in a second study, on T cells in Graves' hyperthyroidism and ophthalmopathy.

The specimen comprised peripheral blood mononuclear cells (PBMCs), sampled at new diagnosis, from a patient treated with antithyroid drugs. The gene calls are TRBV5-1 and TRBJ2-1; a weak D match, TRBD2 (5 bases). The TCR sequence derives from a woman aged 50 to 60 with Graves disease. The CDR3 sequence is CASSLGDTTTNEQFF. The DNA of the CDR3 is TGCGCCAGCAGCTTGGGAGACACGACTACAAATGAGCAGTTCTTC.